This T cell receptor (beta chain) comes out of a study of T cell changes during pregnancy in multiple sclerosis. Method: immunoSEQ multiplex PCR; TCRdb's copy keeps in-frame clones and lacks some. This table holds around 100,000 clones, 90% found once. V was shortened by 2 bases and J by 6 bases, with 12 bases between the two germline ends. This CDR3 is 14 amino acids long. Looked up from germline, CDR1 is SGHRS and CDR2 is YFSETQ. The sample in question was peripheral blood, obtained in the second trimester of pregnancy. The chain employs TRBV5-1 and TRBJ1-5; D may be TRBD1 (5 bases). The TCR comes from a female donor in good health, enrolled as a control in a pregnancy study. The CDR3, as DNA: TGCGCCAGCAGCTTAGAAGACAGAACTCAGCCCCAGCATTTT. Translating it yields CASSLEDRTQPQHF. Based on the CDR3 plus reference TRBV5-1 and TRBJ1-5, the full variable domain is KAGVTQTPRYLIKTRGQQVTLSCSPISGHRSVSWYQQTPGQGLQFLFEYFSETQRNKGNFPGRFSGRQFSNSRSEMNVSTLELGDSALYLCASSLEDRTQPQHFGDGTRLSIL.